This TCR beta chain was sequenced for a study of blood T cell repertoires in COVID-19. Study background: Collection of acute and convalescent COVID-19 samples took place in the United States, Italy and Spain.

TCRdb keeps only in-frame clones here, not all; method: immunoSEQ multiplex PCR. The sample carries 150,000 to 200,000 clones, approximately 86% recorded once. The germline gives CDR1 SGHTA, CDR2 FQGNSA. Trimming removed 9 bases from V and 4 bases from J; junction bases left unmatched: 5. The CDR3 loop spans 13 amino acids. J is TRBJ1-5 and V is TRBV7-2; TRBD1 aligns across 8 bases. The sample was peripheral blood. The source is a man aged 45-65 years with active or convalescent COVID-19. The chain's CDR3 is CASRTGSNQPQHF. The CDR3 bases are TGTGCCAGTAGGACAGGGTCGAATCAGCCCCAGCATTTT. Full variable domain (remainder filled in from reference TRBV7-2 and TRBJ1-5): GAGVSQSPSNKVTEKGKDVELRCDPISGHTALYWYRQSLGQGLEFLIYFQGNSAPDKSGLPSDRFSAERTGGSVSTLTIQRTQQEDSAVYLCASRTGSNQPQHFGDGTRLSIL.